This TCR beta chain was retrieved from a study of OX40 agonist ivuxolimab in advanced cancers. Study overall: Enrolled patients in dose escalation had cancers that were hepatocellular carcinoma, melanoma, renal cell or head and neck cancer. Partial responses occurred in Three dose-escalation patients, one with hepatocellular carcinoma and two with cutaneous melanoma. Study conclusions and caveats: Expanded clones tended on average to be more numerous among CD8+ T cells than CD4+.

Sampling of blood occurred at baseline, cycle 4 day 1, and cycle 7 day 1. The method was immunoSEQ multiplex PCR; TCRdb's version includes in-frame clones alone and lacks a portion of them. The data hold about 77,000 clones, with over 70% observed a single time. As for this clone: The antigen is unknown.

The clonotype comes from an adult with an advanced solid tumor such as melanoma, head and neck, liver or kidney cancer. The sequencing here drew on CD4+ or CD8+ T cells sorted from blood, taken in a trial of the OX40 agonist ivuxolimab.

The CDR3 DNA is TGTGCCAGCAGCTTTGCGCGGGGATCCGGGGAGCTGTTTTTT. It encodes CASSFARGSGELFF. This chain uses TRBV7-2 with TRBJ2-2, with D perhaps TRBD2 (6 bases). CDR3 length equals 14 residues. CDR1 is SGHTA and CDR2 is FQGNSA in the germline V gene. Trimming shortened V by 3 bases and J by 6 bases, and 11 bases separated the two germline ends.